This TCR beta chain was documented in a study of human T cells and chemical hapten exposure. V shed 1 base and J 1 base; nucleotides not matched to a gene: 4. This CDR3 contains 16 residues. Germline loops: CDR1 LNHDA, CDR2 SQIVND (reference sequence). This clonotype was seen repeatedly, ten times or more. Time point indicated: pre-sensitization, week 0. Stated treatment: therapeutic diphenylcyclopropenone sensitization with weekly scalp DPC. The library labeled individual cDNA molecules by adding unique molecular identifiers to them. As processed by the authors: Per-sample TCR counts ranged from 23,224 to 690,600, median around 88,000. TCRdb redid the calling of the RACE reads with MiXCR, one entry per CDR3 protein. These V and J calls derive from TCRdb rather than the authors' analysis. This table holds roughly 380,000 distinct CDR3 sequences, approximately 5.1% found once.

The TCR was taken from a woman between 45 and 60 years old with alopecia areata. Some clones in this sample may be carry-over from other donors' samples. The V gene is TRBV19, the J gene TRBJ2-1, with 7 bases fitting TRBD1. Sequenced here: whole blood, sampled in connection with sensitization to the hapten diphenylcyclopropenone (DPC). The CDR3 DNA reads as TGTGCCAGTAGTATAGGACAGGGTAGTTCCTACAATGAGCAGTTCTTC. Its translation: CASSIGQGSSYNEQFF. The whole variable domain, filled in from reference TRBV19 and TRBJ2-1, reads DGGITQSPKYLFRKEGQNVTLSCEQNLNHDAMYWYRQDPGQGLRLIYYSQIVNDFQKGDIAEGYSVSREKKESFPLTVTSAQKNPTAFYLCASSIGQGSSYNEQFFGPGTRLTVL.